Shown below are 32 T cell receptor beta chains from a single sample sequenced in a study of T-cell reconstitution after alpha-beta-depleted transplantation in children. Unique molecular identifiers tagged the TCRbeta library. TCRdb re-called the PCR reads through MiXCR, storing one row per CDR3 protein. The sample has about 420,000 distinct CDR3 sequences, roughly 10% seen once. Sequenced material: PBMCs from the stem cell graft donor, taken from the stem cell graft. Receptors originate from a human donor who donated a stem cell graft to a child with acute myeloid leukemia.

The CDR3 is CASKRGGNEQFF. The CDR3 nucleotides are TGTGCCAGCAAGAGAGGGGGGAATGAGCAGTTCTTC. The gene calls are TRBV3-1 and TRBJ2-1, with D perhaps being TRBD1 or TRBD2 (6 bases each). With 7 bases removed from V and 7 bases from J, the gap between germline ends came to 11 bases. The germline V gene has CDR1 LGHDT and CDR2 YNNKEL (reference sequence). The length of the CDR3 is 12 residues.

The chain recombines TRBV4-2 with TRBJ2-2, with D uncertain. V was trimmed by 0 bases and J by 6 bases, leaving 8 bases between them. Germline CDR1 is LGHNA and CDR2 is YNFKEQ. This CDR3 has 14 residues. In DNA, the CDR3 is TGTGCCAGCAGCCAAGATCAGGATTCCGGGGAGCTGTTTTTT. The encoded protein is CASSQDQDSGELFF.

The sample holds a few counts of this clonotype. The chain recombines TRBV21-1 with TRBJ1-3; the table calls TRBD1, which could not be checked here. TRBV21-1 is a pseudogene segment. This CDR3 comprises 19 residues. The CDR3 coding sequence is TGTGCCAGCACACACGAGCGGGGACAGGGTCAAATTTTTGGAAACACCATATATTTT. It yields the protein CASTHERGQGQIFGNTIYF.

Ten or more counts support this clonotype. The V gene is TRBV10-3, the J gene TRBJ2-3; maybe TRBD1 (6 bases). In germline, CDR1 is ENHRY, CDR2 SYGVKD. V dropped 6 bases and J dropped 0 bases, with 13 bases sitting between them. This CDR3 comprises 15 residues. The CDR3 coding sequence is TGTGCCATCAGACCGGGCCAGGGGAGCACAGATACGCAGTATTTT. The encoded protein is CAIRPGQGSTDTQYF.

This sequence joins TRBV2 and TRBJ2-2; possibly TRBD1 or TRBD2 for D (5 bases each). Germline CDR1 and CDR2: SNHLY and FYNNEI. Trimming removed 6 bases from V and 5 bases from J, with 19 bases in between. CDR3 size: 16 residues. CDR3 DNA sequence: TGTGCCAGCAGCCACGGGTGGGACCCGAGGACCGGGGAGCTGTTTTTT. Protein product: CASSHGWDPRTGELFF.

There are a few counts of this clonotype. The V call is TRBV20-1, the J call TRBJ2-5; D is undetermined. CDR1 and CDR2 from the germline V gene are DFQATT and SNEGSKA (reference sequence). This CDR3 spans 13 amino acids. CDR3 DNA sequence: TGCAGCCCACGACCCCCCGCCCAAGAGACCCAGTACTTC. It is translated as CSPRPPAQETQYF.

This clonotype was detected many times. The J gene is TRBJ2-7, the V gene TRBV5-6, with TRBD2 matching over 7 bases. The length of the CDR3 is 14 residues. J lost 1 base, V lost 3 bases, and 4 bases had no gene match. Germline loops: CDR1 SGHDT, CDR2 YYEEEE. CDR3 DNA: TGTGCCAGCAGCTGGTCTAGCGGTTCCTACGAGCAGTACGTC. It codes for CASSWSSGSYEQYV.

The chain employs TRBV5-1 and TRBJ2-3; the match to TRBD1 covers 7 bases. The V gene's germline CDR1 is SGHRS and CDR2 YFSETQ. Unmatched junction bases numbered 6, after V lost 6 bases and J lost 2 bases. This CDR3 comprises 14 residues. The CDR3 region has the DNA TGCGCCAGCAAACCGGGACAGAACACAGATACGCAGTATTTT. It translates to CASKPGQNTDTQYF.

This clonotype was counted only a few times. The chain combines TRBV12-1 with TRBJ2-3. TRBV12-1 is a listed pseudogene. The CDR3 sequence is 15 residues long. The CDR3 DNA sequence: TGTGCCAGCAGCTTTGAAGAGCGACCGGTAAACACGCAGTATTTT. Its translation is CASSFEERPVNTQYF.

This clonotype showed up just a few times. The V and J genes are TRBV5-4 and TRBJ2-5; 10 bases align to TRBD2. J lost 2 bases, V lost 0 bases, and 4 bases had no gene match. This CDR3 contains 16 residues. Germline V gene data show CDR1 as SGHNT and CDR2 as YYREEE (reference sequence). The CDR3 nucleotides read TGTGCCAGCAGCTTGGAGCCTAGCGGGAGTCAAGAGACCCAGTACTTC. This encodes CASSLEPSGSQETQYF. The complete variable domain, with remaining parts taken from reference TRBV5-4 and TRBJ2-5, reads ETGVTQSPTHLIKTRGQQVTLRCSSQSGHNTVSWYQQALGQGPQFIFQYYREEENGRGNFPPRFSGLQFPNYSSELNVNALELDDSALYLCASSLEPSGSQETQYFGPGTRLLVL.

The genes are TRBV7-9 and TRBJ2-5; TRBD2 matches at 11 bases. The CDR3 covers 17 residues. The V gene end was trimmed by 3 bases and the J gene end by 0 bases; junction bases not matched to a gene: 6. CDR1 SEHNR and CDR2 FQNEAQ come from the germline V gene (reference sequence). The CDR3 sequence: CASSLPSGGSYQETQYF. Here the CDR3 DNA reads TGTGCCAGCAGCTTGCCTAGCGGGGGGTCGTACCAAGAGACCCAGTACTTC.

This clonotype was picked up a small number of times. The gene calls are TRBV3-1 and TRBJ1-1; D might be TRBD1 (6 bases). Germline assignment: CDR1 LGHDT and CDR2 YNNKEL (reference sequence). The ends were cut back, 4 bases at V and 3 bases at J, with 15 bases in the middle. The CDR3 consists of 15 residues. The CDR3 reads CASSLAMGGHTEAFF. The CDR3 bases are TGTGCCAGCAGCCTCGCAATGGGGGGGCACACTGAAGCTTTCTTT.

V and J are TRBV12-3 or TRBV12-4 and TRBJ2-5; 10 bases align to TRBD2. Trimming at V came to 6 bases and at J to 1 base, leaving 8 bases not matched to a gene. This CDR3 comprises 16 residues. DNA for the CDR3: TGTGCCAGCAGAACTAGCGGGATAATCTTCCAAGAGACCCAGTACTTC. Translating it yields CASRTSGIIFQETQYF.

V and J are TRBV6-5 and TRBJ1-1, with D possibly being TRBD1 (5 bases). With 2 bases removed from V and 1 base from J, the gap between germline ends came to 8 bases. Germline loops: CDR1 MNHEY, CDR2 SVGAGI. The CDR3 extends over 14 amino acids. The CDR3 DNA reads as TGTGCCAGCAGTTACCATACAGGGAACACTGAAGCTTTCTTT. It yields the protein CASSYHTGNTEAFF.

This clonotype has only a few counts. The chain carries TRBV20-1 and TRBJ2-5; the match to TRBD2 covers 11 bases. Trimming at V came to 4 bases and at J to 5 bases, leaving 3 bases not matched to a gene. The length of the CDR3 is 13 residues. Germline-derived CDR1 and CDR2 are DFQATT and SNEGSKA (reference sequence). DNA for the CDR3: TGCAGTGCTATGACTAGCGGGGAGGAGACCCAGTACTTC. Translation gives CSAMTSGEETQYF.

This clonotype was detected many times. The chain is built from TRBV7-9 and TRBJ2-7; either TRBD1 or TRBD2 may fit D (5 bases each). V was shortened by 2 bases and J by 12 bases, with 14 bases between the two germline ends. Germline CDR1 SEHNR, CDR2 FQNEAQ (reference sequence). The CDR3 loop spans 12 amino acids. The CDR3 region is CASSLWGKATYF. For the CDR3, the DNA is TGTGCCAGCAGCTTATGGGGGAAAGCGACGTACTTC.

In this sample, this clonotype turned up a few times. The chain uses TRBV2 and TRBJ1-3; a possible D gene is TRBD1 (5 bases). V gave up 6 bases and J gave up 0 bases, with 15 bases separating them. In germline, CDR1 is SNHLY, CDR2 FYNNEI. The CDR3 contains 16 residues. For the CDR3, the DNA is TGTGCCAGCAGCGGCCAGGGACTGGCCTCTGGAAACACCATATATTTT. Its protein product is CASSGQGLASGNTIYF.

This clonotype was picked up many times. The gene calls are TRBV15 and TRBJ1-2; possible D gene TRBD1, 6 bases. The ends were cut back, 1 base at V and 8 bases at J, with 17 bases in the middle. The CDR3 length is 15 residues. CDR1 and CDR2 from the germline V gene are LNHNV and YYDKDF (reference sequence). The CDR3 DNA reads TGTGCCACCAGCAGAGGAGGGACAACGGGGGGCGGCTACACCTTC. Its protein is CATSRGGTTGGGYTF.

This clonotype was recorded a few times. This chain uses TRBV29-1 with TRBJ2-7; D is ambiguous. Trimming left V 1 base short and J 2 bases short, with 6 bases between. This CDR3 spans 12 amino acids. In germline, CDR1 is SQVTM, CDR2 ANQGSEA. CDR3 residues: CSVEGFAYEQYF. DNA for the CDR3: TGCAGCGTTGAAGGTTTCGCCTACGAGCAGTACTTC.

This sequence joins TRBV7-6 and TRBJ1-5; D is unresolved. Per germline, CDR1 SGHVS and CDR2 FNYEAQ. Trimming stripped 5 bases from V and 4 bases from J, with 15 bases between. The CDR3 runs to 15 residues. CDR3 bases: TGTGCCAGCAGCCCAGGTCGTGGCTTGAATCAGCCCCAGCATTTT. It translates to CASSPGRGLNQPQHF.

The table lists this clonotype with a few counts. A junction end diverges from the germline sequence, so it may reflect a read error. The chain employs TRBV6-5 and TRBJ2-7, with 13 bases fitting TRBD2. This CDR3 has 12 residues. Germline values: CDR1 MNHEY, CDR2 SVGAGI. The CDR3 bases are TGTGCCAGCACCGGGACTAGCGGGAACCACAACTTC. Its protein is CASTGTSGNHNF.

The chain employs TRBV27 and TRBJ2-1; a weak D match, TRBD2 (6 bases). The germline CDR1 and CDR2 sequences are MNHEY and SMNVEV (reference sequence). V lost 3 bases, J lost 5 bases, and 11 bases lay in between. This CDR3 has 14 amino acids. CDR3 region: CASSFSTGDNEQFF. DNA of the CDR3: TGTGCCAGCAGTTTCAGCACGGGGGACAATGAGCAGTTCTTC.

V usage is TRBV24-1 and J usage is TRBJ2-3; TRBD2 agrees at 9 bases. With V trimmed by 5 bases and J by 0 bases, 2 bases remained unmatched. Per germline, CDR1 KGHDR and CDR2 SFDVKD. The CDR3 sequence is 15 residues long. CDR3 bases: TGTGCCACCAGTGCTAGCGGGGAAAGCACAGATACGCAGTATTTT. Amino acids: CATSASGESTDTQYF.

At least ten counts were recorded for this clonotype. This chain joins TRBV10-3 and TRBJ2-5; no clear D gene. CDR1 and CDR2 from the germline V gene are ENHRY and SYGVKD. The V end lost 2 bases, the J end lost 1 base, and 8 bases lay between the germline ends. There are 14 residues in the CDR3. This CDR3 is CAISEELAQETQYF. Here the CDR3 DNA reads TGTGCCATCAGTGAGGAATTAGCCCAAGAGACCCAGTACTTC.

At least ten counts were recorded for this clonotype. The V and J genes are TRBV29-1 and TRBJ1-1; possibly TRBD1 for D (6 bases). The CDR3 loop spans 15 amino acids. Germline V gene data show CDR1 as SQVTM and CDR2 as ANQGSEA. V lost 4 bases to trimming and J lost 5 bases, with 20 bases between them. The DNA of the CDR3 is TGCAGCGTTGTTCCACGATTAGGGGGTGGGACTGAAGCTTTCTTT. Protein product: CSVVPRLGGGTEAFF.

The chain couples TRBV5-1 to TRBJ2-7; 11 positions match TRBD2. J was trimmed by 6 bases and V by 0 bases; bases with no gene match: 8. There are 16 residues in the CDR3. Germline V gene data show CDR1 as SGHRS and CDR2 as YFSETQ. CDR3 sequence (DNA): TGCGCCAGCAGCTTGGGCCAGGGACTAGCGGCCCTCGAGCAGTACTTC. Translation gives CASSLGQGLAALEQYF.

This clonotype came up a few times. The chain uses TRBV6-6 and TRBJ2-7; TRBD2 aligns across 8 bases. The length of the CDR3 is 13 residues. J gave up 10 bases and V 6 bases, and 11 bases lay outside the gene matches. The germline gives CDR1 MNHNY, CDR2 SVGAGI (reference sequence). In DNA, the CDR3 is TGTGCCAGCAGCCCCGGGGGGGTGGGGGATCAGTACGTC. It yields the protein CASSPGGVGDQYV.

The chain links TRBV4-1 to TRBJ1-2; TRBD1 matches at 10 bases. Per germline, CDR1 MGHRA and CDR2 YSYEKL. The V segment lost 3 bases and the J segment 6 bases; nucleotides outside the gene matches: 7. The CDR3 totals 15 residues. The chain's CDR3 is CASSQFGQGGDGYTF. The CDR3 nucleotides are TGCGCCAGCAGCCAGTTCGGACAGGGGGGCGATGGCTACACCTTC.

This clonotype was recorded many times. An end of the junction does not agree with germline; a read error may underlie this. V gene TRBV5-5 combines with J gene TRBJ1-1; D is uncertain. CDR3 size: 13 residues. The germline V gene encodes CDR1 SGHKS and CDR2 YYEKEE (reference sequence). The CDR3 bases are TGTGCCAGCAGCTTGGATTGGCGGTATGAAACTTTCTTT. Residues: CASSLDWRYETFF. Supplemented by reference TRBV5-5 and TRBJ1-1, the full variable domain reads DAGVTQSPTHLIKTRGQQVTLRCSPISGHKSVSWYQQVLGQGPQFIFQYYEKEERGRGNFPDRFSARQFPNYSSELNVNALLLGDSALYLCASSLDWRYETFFGQGTRLTVV.

The V call is TRBV11-2, the J call TRBJ1-1; D not certain. Trimming cost V 6 bases and J 7 bases, with 9 bases left between them. From germline, CDR1 is SGHAT and CDR2 FQNNGV. The CDR3 is made up of 11 amino acids. This CDR3 is CASSLLVEAFF. CDR3 in DNA: TGTGCCAGCAGTTTATTAGTTGAAGCTTTCTTT. The full variable domain, rest sourced from reference TRBV11-2 and TRBJ1-1, is EAGVAQSPRYKIIEKRQSVAFWCNPISGHATLYWYQQILGQGPKLLIQFQNNGVVDDSQLPKDRFSAERLKGVDSTLKIQPAKLEDSAVYLCASSLLVEAFFGQGTRLTVV.

The rearrangement joins TRBV2 to TRBJ1-1; a possible D gene is TRBD1 (6 bases). Trimming cost V 8 bases and J 5 bases, with 15 bases left between them. The germline V gene has CDR1 SNHLY and CDR2 FYNNEI. There are 13 residues in the CDR3. The CDR3: CASLKQGGTEAFF. For the CDR3, the DNA is TGTGCCAGCCTCAAACAGGGAGGAACTGAAGCTTTCTTT. Using reference TRBV2 and TRBJ1-1 for the parts outside the CDR3, the full variable domain is EPEVTQTPSHQVTQMGQEVILRCVPISNHLYFYWYRQILGQKVEFLVSFYNNEISEKSEIFDDQFSVERPDGSNFTLKIRSTKLEDSAMYFCASLKQGGTEAFFGQGTRLTVV.

The chain employs TRBV29-1 and TRBJ2-7; 8 bases fit TRBD1. The CDR3 covers 12 residues. Germline V lookup: CDR1 SQVTM, CDR2 ANQGSEA. Trimming cost V 7 bases and J 4 bases; bases outside gene matches: 6. The CDR3, as DNA: TGCAGCGCCGGGACAGGAAGGTACGAGCAGTACTTC. Translation: CSAGTGRYEQYF.